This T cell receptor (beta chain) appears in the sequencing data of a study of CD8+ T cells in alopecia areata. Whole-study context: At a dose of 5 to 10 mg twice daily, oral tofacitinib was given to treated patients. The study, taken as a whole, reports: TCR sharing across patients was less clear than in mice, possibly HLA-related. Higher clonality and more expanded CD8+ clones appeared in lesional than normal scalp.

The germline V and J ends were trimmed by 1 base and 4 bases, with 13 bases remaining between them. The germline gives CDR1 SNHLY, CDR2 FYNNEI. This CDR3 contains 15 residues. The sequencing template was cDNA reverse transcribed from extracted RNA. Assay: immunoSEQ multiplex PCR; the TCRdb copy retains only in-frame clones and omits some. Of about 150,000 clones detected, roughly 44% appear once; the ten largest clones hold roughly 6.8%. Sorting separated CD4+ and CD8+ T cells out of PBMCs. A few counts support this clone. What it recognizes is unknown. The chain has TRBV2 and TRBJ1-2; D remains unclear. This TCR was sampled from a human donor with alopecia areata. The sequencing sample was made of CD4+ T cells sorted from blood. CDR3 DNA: TGTGCCAGCAGTGAAGGCGGGGTTTTTGGCTATGGCTACACCTTC. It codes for CASSEGGVFGYGYTF. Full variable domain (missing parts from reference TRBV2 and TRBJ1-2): EPEVTQTPSHQVTQMGQEVILRCVPISNHLYFYWYRQILGQKVEFLVSFYNNEISEKSEIFDDQFSVERPDGSNFTLKIRSTKLEDSAMYFCASSEGGVFGYGYTFGSGTRLTVV.